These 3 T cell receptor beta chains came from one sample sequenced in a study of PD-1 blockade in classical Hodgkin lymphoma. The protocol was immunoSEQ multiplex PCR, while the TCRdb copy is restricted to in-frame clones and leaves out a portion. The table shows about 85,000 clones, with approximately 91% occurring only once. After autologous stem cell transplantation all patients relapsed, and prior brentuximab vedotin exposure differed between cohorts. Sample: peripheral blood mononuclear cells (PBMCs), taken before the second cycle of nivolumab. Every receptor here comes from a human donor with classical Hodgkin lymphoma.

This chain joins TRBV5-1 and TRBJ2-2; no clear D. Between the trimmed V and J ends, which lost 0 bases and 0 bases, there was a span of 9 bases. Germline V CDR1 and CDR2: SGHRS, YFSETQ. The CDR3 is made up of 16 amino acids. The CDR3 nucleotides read TGCGCCAGCAGCTTGGCCTCTCTATCGAACACCGGGGAGCTGTTTTTT. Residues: CASSLASLSNTGELFF.

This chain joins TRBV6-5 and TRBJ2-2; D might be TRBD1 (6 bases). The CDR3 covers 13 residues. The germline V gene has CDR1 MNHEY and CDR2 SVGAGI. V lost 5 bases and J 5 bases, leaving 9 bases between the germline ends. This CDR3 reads CASSPQGTGELFF. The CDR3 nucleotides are TGTGCCAGCAGTCCCCAGGGGACCGGGGAGCTGTTTTTT.

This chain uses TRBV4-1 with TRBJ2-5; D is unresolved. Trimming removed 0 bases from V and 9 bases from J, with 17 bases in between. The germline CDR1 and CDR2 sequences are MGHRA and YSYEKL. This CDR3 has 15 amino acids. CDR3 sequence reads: CASSQESSTIEPQYF. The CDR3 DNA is TGCGCCAGCAGCCAAGAATCGAGCACGATTGAGCCCCAGTACTTC.